The present entry profiles one T cell receptor (beta chain) with its context. Its antigen is still unknown. Germline V gene sequence: CDR1 LNHNV, CDR2 YYDKDF (reference sequence). The CDR3 is 15 residues long. V lost 0 bases and J 0 bases, leaving 8 bases between the germline ends. TCRdb called the 5' RACE reads again in MiXCR, with one record for every CDR3 protein. Of around 890,000 distinct CDR3 sequences listed, roughly 10% are singletons. These data are taken from a study of CD8 T cells in ankylosing spondylitis. Regarding the study as a whole: Apparently characteristic of ankylosing spondylitis blood was a TCR beta motif (eight highly homologous variants). Reports say disease-linked clones showed up significantly more in matched ankylosing spondylitis synovial fluid. Reports of some motif variants in reactive arthritis synovial fluid and blood predate this one. Disease-associated clones were CD8+ and fairly uncommon in peripheral blood.

The specimen was blood, either unsorted or a sorted T cell fraction (not recorded which). This TCR was recovered from a male donor with ankylosing spondylitis. This chain uses TRBV15 with TRBJ2-5; D gene unclear. DNA for the CDR3: TGTGCCACCAGCAGAGATCATGAATACCAAGAGACCCAGTACTTC. Its protein product is CATSRDHEYQETQYF.